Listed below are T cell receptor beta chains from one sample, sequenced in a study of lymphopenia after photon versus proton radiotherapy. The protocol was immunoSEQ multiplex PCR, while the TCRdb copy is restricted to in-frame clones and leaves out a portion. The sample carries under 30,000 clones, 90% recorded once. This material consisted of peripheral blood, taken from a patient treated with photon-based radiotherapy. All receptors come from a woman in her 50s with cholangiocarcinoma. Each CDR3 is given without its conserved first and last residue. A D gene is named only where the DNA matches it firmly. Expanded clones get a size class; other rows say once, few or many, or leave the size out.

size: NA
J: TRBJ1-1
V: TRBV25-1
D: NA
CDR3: ASSGNTEAF

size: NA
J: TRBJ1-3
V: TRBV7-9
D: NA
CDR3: ASSLAVGQTLGGNTIY

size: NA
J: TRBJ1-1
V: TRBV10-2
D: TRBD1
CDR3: ASSDGQAYGTEAF

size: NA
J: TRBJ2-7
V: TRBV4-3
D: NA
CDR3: ASSQGYRDEQY

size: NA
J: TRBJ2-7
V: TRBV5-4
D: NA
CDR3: ASSLVGVRREQY

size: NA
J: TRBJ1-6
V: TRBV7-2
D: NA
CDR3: ASSLAGSYNSPLH

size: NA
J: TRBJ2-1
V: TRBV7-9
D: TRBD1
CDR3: ASSYGQGVWNEQF

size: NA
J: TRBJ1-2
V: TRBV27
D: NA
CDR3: ATRGASGGRNYGYT

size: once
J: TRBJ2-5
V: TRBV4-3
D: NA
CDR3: ASSQVIGSWETQY

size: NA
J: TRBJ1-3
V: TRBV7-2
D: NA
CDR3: ASSSNPGGSGNTIY

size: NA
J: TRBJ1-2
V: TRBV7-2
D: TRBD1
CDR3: ASSLQGASNYGYT

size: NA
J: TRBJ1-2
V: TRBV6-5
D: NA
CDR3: AISRDLPSNYGYT

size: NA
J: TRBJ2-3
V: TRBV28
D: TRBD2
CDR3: ASSGGLAGGNTDTQY

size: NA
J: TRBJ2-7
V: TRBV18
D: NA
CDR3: ASSPAAGATYEQY

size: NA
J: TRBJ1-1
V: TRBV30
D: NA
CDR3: AWTPWQVFTEAF

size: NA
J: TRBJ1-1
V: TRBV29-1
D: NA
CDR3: SVGVGVYTEAF

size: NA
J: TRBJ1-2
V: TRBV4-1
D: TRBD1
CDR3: ASSQVGTGFGYT

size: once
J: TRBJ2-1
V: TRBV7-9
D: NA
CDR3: ASSPPIRFGNEQF

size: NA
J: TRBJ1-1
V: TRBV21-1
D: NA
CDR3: ARGVGGQNTEAF

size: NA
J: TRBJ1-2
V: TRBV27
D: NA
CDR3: ASSFYGPGSNGYT

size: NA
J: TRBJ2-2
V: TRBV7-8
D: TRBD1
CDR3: ASSRGGQGSSTGELF

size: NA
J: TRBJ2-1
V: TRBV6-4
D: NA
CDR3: ASSLLERRNEQF

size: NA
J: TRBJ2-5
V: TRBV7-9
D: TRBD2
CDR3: ASSLLAGGQETQY

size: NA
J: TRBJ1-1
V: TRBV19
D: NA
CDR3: ASSIDRVGQPNTEAF

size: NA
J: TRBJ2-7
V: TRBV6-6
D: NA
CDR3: ATKLAYEQY

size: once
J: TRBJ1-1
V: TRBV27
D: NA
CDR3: ASRFQGDTEAF

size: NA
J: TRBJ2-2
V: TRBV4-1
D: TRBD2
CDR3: ASSDLLGLASPGELF

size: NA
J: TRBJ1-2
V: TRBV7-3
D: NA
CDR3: ASSFEDFYGYT

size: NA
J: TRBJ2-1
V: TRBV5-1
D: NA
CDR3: ASSRDRINEQF

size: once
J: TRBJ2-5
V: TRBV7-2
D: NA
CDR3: ASSFPPETQY

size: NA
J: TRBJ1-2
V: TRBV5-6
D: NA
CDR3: ASRGAALGYT

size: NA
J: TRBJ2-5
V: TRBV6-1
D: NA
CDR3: ASSEKGSPGGTQY

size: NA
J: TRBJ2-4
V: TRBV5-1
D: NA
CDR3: ASSLSSGVLAKNIQY

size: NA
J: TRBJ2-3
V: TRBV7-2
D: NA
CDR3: ASSARNTDTQY

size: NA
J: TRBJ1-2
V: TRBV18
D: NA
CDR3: ASSPNSVTSYNYGYT

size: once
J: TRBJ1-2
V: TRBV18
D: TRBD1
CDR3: ASSETNLGQGGGGYT

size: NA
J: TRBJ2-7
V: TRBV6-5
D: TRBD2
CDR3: ASSRILAGGYEQY

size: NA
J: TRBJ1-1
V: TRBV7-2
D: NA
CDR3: ASSRTGTGMNTEAF

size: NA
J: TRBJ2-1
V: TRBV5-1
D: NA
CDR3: ASSLEGQGANEQF

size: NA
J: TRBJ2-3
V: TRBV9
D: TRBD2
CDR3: ASRAGRGGSTDTQY

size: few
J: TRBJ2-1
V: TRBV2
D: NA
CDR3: ASRTGLLIWDEQF